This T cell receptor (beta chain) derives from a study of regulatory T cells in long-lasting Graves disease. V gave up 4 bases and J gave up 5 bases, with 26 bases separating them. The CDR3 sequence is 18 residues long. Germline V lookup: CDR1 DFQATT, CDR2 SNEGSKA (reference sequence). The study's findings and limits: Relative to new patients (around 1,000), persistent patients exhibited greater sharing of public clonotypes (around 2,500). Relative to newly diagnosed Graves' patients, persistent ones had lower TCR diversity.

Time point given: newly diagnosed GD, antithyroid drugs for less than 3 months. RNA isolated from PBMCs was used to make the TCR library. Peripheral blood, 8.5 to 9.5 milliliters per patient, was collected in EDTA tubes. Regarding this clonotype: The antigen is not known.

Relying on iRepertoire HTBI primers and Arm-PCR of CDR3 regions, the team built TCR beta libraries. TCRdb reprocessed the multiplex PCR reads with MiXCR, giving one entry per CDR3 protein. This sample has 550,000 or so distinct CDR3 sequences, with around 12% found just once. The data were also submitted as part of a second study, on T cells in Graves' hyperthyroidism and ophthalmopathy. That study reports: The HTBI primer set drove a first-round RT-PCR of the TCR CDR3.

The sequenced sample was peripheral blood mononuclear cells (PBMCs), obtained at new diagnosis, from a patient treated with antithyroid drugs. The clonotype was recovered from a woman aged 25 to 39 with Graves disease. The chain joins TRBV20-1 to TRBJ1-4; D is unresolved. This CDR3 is CSATSGASPLRRNEKLFF. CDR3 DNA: TGCAGTGCTACGAGCGGAGCGAGCCCCTTGAGACGAAATGAAAAACTGTTTTTT.